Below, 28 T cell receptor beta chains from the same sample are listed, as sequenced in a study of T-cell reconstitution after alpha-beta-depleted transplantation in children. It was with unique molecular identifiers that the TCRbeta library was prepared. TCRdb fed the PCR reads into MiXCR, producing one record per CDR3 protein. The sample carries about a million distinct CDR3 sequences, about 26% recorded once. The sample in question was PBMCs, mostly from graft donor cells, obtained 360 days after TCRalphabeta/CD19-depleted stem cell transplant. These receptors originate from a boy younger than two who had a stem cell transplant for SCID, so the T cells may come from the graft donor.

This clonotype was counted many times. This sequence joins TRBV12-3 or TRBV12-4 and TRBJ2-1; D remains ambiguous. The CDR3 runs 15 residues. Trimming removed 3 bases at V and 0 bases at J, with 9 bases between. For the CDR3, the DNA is TGTGCCAGCAGTTTGTCGGAGAGCTCCTACAATGAGCAGTTCTTC. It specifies CASSLSESSYNEQFF.

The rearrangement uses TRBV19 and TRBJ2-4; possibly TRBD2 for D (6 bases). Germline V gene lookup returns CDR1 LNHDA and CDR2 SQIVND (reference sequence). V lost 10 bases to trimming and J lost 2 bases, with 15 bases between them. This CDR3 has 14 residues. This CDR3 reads CATGTPGSKNIQYF. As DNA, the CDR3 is TGTGCCACTGGGACTCCCGGGTCCAAAAACATTCAGTACTTC.

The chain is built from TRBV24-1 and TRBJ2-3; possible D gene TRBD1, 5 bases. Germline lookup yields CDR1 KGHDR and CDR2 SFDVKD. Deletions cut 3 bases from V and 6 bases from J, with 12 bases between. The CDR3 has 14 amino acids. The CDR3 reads CATSDPFRADTQYF. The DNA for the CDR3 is TGTGCCACCAGTGATCCTTTCAGGGCGGATACGCAGTATTTT.

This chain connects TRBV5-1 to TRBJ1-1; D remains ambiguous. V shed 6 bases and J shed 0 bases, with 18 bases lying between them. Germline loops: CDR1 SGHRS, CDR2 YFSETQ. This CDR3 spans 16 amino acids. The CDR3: CASTFSDPRVNTEAFF. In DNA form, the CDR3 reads TGCGCCAGCACCTTCTCGGACCCCCGGGTGAACACTGAAGCTTTCTTT. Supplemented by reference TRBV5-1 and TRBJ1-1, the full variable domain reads KAGVTQTPRYLIKTRGQQVTLSCSPISGHRSVSWYQQTPGQGLQFLFEYFSETQRNKGNFPGRFSGRQFSNSRSEMNVSTLELGDSALYLCASTFSDPRVNTEAFFGQGTRLTVV.

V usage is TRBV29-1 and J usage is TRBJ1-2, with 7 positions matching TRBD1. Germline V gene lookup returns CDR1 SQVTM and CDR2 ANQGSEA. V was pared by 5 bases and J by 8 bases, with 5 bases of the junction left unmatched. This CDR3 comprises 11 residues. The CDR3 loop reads CSVLTGDGYTF. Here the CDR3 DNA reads TGCAGCGTTCTTACAGGGGACGGCTACACCTTC.

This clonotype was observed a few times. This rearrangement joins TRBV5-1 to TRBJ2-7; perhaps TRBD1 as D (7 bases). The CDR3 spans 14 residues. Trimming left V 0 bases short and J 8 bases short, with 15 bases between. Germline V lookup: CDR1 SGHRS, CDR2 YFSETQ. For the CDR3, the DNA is TGCGCCAGCAGCTTGGTGTCAGGGGGGTCAAAGCAGTACTTC. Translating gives CASSLVSGGSKQYF.

The CDR3 here is CAISESTVANQPQHF. CDR3 DNA sequence: TGTGCCATCAGTGAGTCTACAGTGGCCAATCAGCCCCAGCATTTT. The rearrangement uses TRBV10-3 and TRBJ1-5; D is unresolved. The CDR3 totals 15 residues. Looked up from germline, CDR1 is ENHRY and CDR2 is SYGVKD. Trimming pared 0 bases from V and 3 bases from J, leaving 9 bases between.

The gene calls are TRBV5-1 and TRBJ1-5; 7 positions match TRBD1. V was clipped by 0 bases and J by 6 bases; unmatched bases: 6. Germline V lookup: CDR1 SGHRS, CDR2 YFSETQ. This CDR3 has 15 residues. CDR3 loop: CASSLAAGGGQPQHF. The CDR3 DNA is TGCGCCAGCAGCTTGGCGGCAGGGGGAGGTCAGCCCCAGCATTTT.

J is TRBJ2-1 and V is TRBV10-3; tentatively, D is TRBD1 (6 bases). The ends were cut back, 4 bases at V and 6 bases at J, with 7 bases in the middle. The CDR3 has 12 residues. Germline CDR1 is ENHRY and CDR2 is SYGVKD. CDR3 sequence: CAISGGRNEQFF. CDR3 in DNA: TGTGCCATCAGTGGGGGGCGCAATGAGCAGTTCTTC.

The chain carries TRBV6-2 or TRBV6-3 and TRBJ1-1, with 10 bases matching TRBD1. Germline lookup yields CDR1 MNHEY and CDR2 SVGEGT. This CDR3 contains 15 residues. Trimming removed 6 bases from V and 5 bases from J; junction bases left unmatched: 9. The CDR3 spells CASRHDRGRGTEAFF. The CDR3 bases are TGTGCCAGCAGGCATGACAGGGGGCGAGGAACTGAAGCTTTCTTT.

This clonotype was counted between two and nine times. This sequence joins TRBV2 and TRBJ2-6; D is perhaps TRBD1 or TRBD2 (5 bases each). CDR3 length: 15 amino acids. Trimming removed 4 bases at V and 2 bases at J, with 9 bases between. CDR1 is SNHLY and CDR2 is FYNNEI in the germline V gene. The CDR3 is CASSAPGPGANVLTF. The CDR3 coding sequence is TGTGCCAGCAGTGCACCGGGGCCTGGGGCCAACGTCCTGACTTTC.

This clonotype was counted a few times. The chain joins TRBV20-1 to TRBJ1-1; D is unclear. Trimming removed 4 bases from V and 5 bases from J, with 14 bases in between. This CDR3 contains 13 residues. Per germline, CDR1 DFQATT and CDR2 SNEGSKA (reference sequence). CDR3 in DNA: TGCAGTGCTAATCGGGTCCCGGGTACTGAAGCTTTCTTT. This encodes CSANRVPGTEAFF.

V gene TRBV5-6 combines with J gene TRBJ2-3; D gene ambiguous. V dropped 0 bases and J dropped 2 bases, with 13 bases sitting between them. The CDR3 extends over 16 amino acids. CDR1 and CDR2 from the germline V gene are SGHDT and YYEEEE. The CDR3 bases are TGTGCCAGCAGCTTGGCCTTAGTGCGGACCACAGATACGCAGTATTTT. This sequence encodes CASSLALVRTTDTQYF.

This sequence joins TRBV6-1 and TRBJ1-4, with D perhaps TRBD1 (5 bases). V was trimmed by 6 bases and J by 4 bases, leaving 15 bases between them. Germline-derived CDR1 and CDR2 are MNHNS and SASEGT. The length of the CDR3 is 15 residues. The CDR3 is CASSHLGHNNEKLFF. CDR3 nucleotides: TGTGCCAGCAGCCATCTAGGACACAATAATGAAAAACTGTTTTTT.

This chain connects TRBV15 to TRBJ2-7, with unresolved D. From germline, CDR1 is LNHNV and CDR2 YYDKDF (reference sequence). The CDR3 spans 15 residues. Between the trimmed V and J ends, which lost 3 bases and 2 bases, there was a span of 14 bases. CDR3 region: CATSRALVGTYEQYF. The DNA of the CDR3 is TGTGCCACCAGCAGGGCTTTGGTCGGAACCTACGAGCAGTACTTC.

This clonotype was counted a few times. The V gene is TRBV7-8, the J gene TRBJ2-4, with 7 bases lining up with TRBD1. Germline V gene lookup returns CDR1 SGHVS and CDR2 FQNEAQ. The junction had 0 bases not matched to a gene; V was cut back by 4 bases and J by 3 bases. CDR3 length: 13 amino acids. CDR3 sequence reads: CASSYRGKNIQYF. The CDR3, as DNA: TGTGCCAGCAGCTACAGGGGCAAAAACATTCAGTACTTC.

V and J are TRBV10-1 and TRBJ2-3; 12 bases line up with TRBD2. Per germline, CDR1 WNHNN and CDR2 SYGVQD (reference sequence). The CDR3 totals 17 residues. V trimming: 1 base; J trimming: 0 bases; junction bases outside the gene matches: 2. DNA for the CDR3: TGCGCCAGCAGTGAGTTCGGACTAGCGGGGAGCACAGATACGCAGTATTTT. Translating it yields CASSEFGLAGSTDTQYF.

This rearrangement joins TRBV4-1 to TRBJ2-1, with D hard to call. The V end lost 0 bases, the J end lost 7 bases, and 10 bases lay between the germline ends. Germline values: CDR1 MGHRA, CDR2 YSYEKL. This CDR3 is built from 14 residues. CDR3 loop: CASSQDHSRNEQFF. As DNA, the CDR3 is TGCGCCAGCAGCCAAGATCACTCGCGGAATGAGCAGTTCTTC.

In nucleotides, the CDR3 is TGTGCCAGCAGCTTATTCGGGACGGGAATTCCGAACGGGGAGCTGTTTTTT. Encoded protein: CASSLFGTGIPNGELFF. This chain links TRBV7-2 with TRBJ2-2, with D possibly called TRBD1 or TRBD2 (5 bases each). Trimming removed 2 bases from V and 7 bases from J, with 20 bases in between. CDR3 length: 17 residues. CDR1 SGHTA and CDR2 FQGNSA come from the germline V gene. Using reference TRBV7-2 and TRBJ2-2 for the parts outside the CDR3, the full variable domain is GAGVSQSPSNKVTEKGKDVELRCDPISGHTALYWYRQSLGQGLEFLIYFQGNSAPDKSGLPSDRFSAERTGGSVSTLTIQRTQQEDSAVYLCASSLFGTGIPNGELFFGEGSRLTVL.

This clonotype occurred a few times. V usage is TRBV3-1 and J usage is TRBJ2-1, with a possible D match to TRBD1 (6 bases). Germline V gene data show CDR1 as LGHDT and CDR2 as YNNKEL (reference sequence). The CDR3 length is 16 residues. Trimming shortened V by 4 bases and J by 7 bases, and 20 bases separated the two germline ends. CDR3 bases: TGTGCCAGCAGCCCCGACGGACAGAACCTATTTAATGAGCAGTTCTTC. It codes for CASSPDGQNLFNEQFF.

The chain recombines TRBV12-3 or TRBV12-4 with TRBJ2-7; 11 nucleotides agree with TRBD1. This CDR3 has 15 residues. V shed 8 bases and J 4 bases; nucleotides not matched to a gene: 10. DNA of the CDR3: TGTGCCAGCGCCCGGGGCGGGACAGGGGGTTACGAGCAGTACTTC. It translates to CASARGGTGGYEQYF.

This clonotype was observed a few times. This chain's CDR3 is CASMKGQGYEQYF. CDR3 DNA: TGTGCCAGCATGAAGGGACAGGGCTACGAGCAGTACTTC. The chain employs TRBV27 and TRBJ2-7, with TRBD1 identical over 9 bases. V was pared by 7 bases and J by 3 bases, with 4 bases of the junction left unmatched. CDR1 and CDR2 from the germline V gene are MNHEY and SMNVEV (reference sequence). CDR3 length equals 13 residues.

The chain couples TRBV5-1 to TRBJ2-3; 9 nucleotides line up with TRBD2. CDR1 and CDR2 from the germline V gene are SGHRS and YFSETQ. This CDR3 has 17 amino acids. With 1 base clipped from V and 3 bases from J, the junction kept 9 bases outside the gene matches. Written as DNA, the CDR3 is TGCGCCAGCAGCTTGACGGTCGCGGGGGGGTTTACAGATACGCAGTATTTT. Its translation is CASSLTVAGGFTDTQYF.

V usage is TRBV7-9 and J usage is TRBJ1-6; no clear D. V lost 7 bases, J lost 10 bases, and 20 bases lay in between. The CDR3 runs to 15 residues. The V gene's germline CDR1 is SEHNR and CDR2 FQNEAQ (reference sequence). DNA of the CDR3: TGTGCCAGCACCTCCATTGCCATCGGGAACTCACCCCTCCACTTT. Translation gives CASTSIAIGNSPLHF.

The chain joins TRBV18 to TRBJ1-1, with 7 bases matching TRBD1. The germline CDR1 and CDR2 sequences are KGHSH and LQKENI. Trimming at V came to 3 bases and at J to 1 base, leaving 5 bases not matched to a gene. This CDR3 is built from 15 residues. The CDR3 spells CASSPVDRWNTEAFF. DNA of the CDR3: TGTGCCAGCTCACCCGTGGACAGGTGGAACACTGAAGCTTTCTTT. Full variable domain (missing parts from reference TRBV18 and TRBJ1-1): NAGVMQNPRHLVRRRGQEARLRCSPMKGHSHVYWYRQLPEEGLKFMVYLQKENIIDESGMPKERFSAEFPKEGPSILRIQQVVRGDSAAYFCASSPVDRWNTEAFFGQGTRLTVV.

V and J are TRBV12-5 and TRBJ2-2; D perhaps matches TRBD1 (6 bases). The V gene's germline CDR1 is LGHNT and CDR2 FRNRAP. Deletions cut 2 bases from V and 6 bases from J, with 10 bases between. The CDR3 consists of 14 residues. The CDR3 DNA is TGTGCTAGTGGTTTGCAGGGGTTGGCCGGGGAGCTGTTTTTT. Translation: CASGLQGLAGELFF.

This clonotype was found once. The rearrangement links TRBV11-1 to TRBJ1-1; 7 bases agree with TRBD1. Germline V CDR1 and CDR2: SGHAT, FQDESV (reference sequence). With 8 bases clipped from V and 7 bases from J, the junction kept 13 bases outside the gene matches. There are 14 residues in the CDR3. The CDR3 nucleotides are TGTGCCAGCGGAAGGGGGACAGTGATCTTTGAAGCTTTCTTT. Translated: CASGRGTVIFEAFF.

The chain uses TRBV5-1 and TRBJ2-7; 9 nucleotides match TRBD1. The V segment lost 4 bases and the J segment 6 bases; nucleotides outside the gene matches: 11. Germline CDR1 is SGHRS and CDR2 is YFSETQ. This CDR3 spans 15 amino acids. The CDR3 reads CASSQTGTGKREQYF. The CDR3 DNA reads TGCGCCAGCAGCCAAACCGGGACAGGGAAGCGCGAGCAGTACTTC. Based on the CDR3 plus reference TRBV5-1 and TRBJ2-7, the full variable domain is KAGVTQTPRYLIKTRGQQVTLSCSPISGHRSVSWYQQTPGQGLQFLFEYFSETQRNKGNFPGRFSGRQFSNSRSEMNVSTLELGDSALYLCASSQTGTGKREQYFGPGTRLTVT.